This entry features one TCR beta chain sequence. What it binds is not known. This sample was included in a study of shared clonotypes between healthy human individuals. Study overall: Researchers assigned three CD4 naive, three CD4 memory, two CD8 naive and one CD8 memory plate to each donor.

General study results and limits: Inspection by rarefaction showed sorted-subset sequencing to be incomplete despite large depth.

The length of the CDR3 is 14 residues. Germline CDR1 LGHNA, CDR2 YSLEER. Trimming took off 0 bases at V and 3 bases at J, with 9 bases between the two ends. Over several immunoSEQ plates, each subset's genomic DNA was distributed in even portions. Clones were read by immunoSEQ multiplex PCR, and TCRdb kept only the in-frame ones, dropping some. The sample lists some 2,100,000 clones, roughly 91% occurring once. CD8 cells classed as naive were CD45RO-negative and positively selected for CCR7, excluding terminally differentiated effector memory CD45RA+ cells. This receptor was identified in a man between 18 and 29 years old in good health. Some clones in this sample may be carry-over from other donors' samples. This rearrangement joins TRBV4-3 to TRBJ2-7, with no clear D. The sequenced sample consisted of naive CD8+ T cells from PBMCs. CDR3 loop: CASSQETDDYEQYF. CDR3 DNA sequence: TGCGCCAGCAGCCAAGAGACCGACGACTACGAGCAGTACTTC.